A single TCR beta chain is shown here with its context. Second doses at about 4 or about 12 weeks were pooled. This sample is part of a study of T cell responses to AZD1222 COVID-19 vaccine. The CDR3 is made up of 14 amino acids. Trimming pared 3 bases from V and 4 bases from J, leaving 13 bases between. Germline values: CDR1 SGHRS, CDR2 YFSETQ. Data came from immunoSEQ multiplex PCR; TCRdb stores just in-frame clones and leaves some out. The top ten clones hold 2.9% of a sample with over 85,000 clones, 94% of them seen once. The clonotype originates from an adult who received the AZD1222 COVID-19 vaccine. V usage is TRBV5-1 and J usage is TRBJ1-1; TRBD1 might be the D (5 bases). The input for sequencing was peripheral blood, taken 28 days after the second AZD1222 dose. The CDR3 DNA reads as TGCGCCAGCAGCTCCAGGGATATAGGCACTGAAGCTTTCTTT. This encodes CASSSRDIGTEAFF.